These T cell receptor beta chains were read from a single sample in a study of memory CD4+ T cells and cytomegalovirus serostatus. Repertoires were generated with immunoSEQ multiplex PCR, while TCRdb's copy carries only in-frame clones and drops some. The sample has about 82,000 clones, approximately 80% seen once. The sample was memory CD4+ T cells from blood. These TCRs come from an adult in good health and CMV-seronegative. The CDR3 runs from the conserved cysteine through the conserved F or W. The D gene is left open where the match is weak. Part of the rows lack a size; the others show once, few, many or a class for expanded clones.

j_call: TRBJ2-2
clone_size: NA
d_call: NA
v_call: TRBV5-6
cdr3_aa: CASSFGTVGRTGELFF
cdr3_nt: TGTGCCAGCAGCTTTGGGACCGTAGGTCGCACCGGGGAGCTGTTTTTT

j_call: TRBJ2-3
clone_size: NA
d_call: TRBD2
v_call: TRBV30
cdr3_aa: CAWRLAGGASTQYF
cdr3_nt: TGTGCCTGGCGCCTAGCGGGGGGGGCCTCAACGCAGTATTTT

j_call: TRBJ2-3
clone_size: NA
d_call: TRBD1
v_call: TRBV25-1
cdr3_aa: CASSTPPGQGVIGDTQYF
cdr3_nt: TGTGCCAGCAGTACTCCACCGGGACAGGGGGTGATAGGAGATACGCAGTATTTT

j_call: TRBJ2-5
clone_size: few
d_call: TRBD2
v_call: TRBV6-5
cdr3_aa: CASSYSTGGKETQYF
cdr3_nt: TGTGCCAGCAGTTACTCGACGGGGGGGAAAGAGACCCAGTACTTC

j_call: TRBJ1-1
clone_size: NA
d_call: TRBD1
v_call: TRBV6-6
cdr3_aa: CASSLPRDSGTEAFF
cdr3_nt: TGTGCCAGCAGCTTACCTCGGGACAGTGGAACTGAAGCTTTCTTT

j_call: TRBJ1-5
clone_size: NA
d_call: NA
v_call: TRBV10-3
cdr3_aa: CATRTGNQPQHF
cdr3_nt: TGTGCCACACGGACAGGCAATCAGCCCCAGCATTTT

j_call: TRBJ1-6
clone_size: NA
d_call: NA
v_call: TRBV4-3
cdr3_aa: CASSQELPGRGSPLHF
cdr3_nt: TGCGCCAGCAGCCAAGAGTTACCGGGGAGGGGATCACCCCTCCACTTT

j_call: TRBJ1-2
clone_size: NA
d_call: TRBD1
v_call: TRBV5-5
cdr3_aa: CASSLDRGLYYGYTF
cdr3_nt: TGTGCCAGCAGCTTGGACAGGGGGCTATACTATGGCTACACCTTC

j_call: TRBJ1-5
clone_size: NA
d_call: NA
v_call: TRBV30
cdr3_aa: CAWSLGQSVNQPQHF
cdr3_nt: TGTGCCTGGAGTCTCGGACAGTCCGTCAATCAGCCCCAGCATTTT

j_call: TRBJ2-3
clone_size: NA
d_call: NA
v_call: TRBV28
cdr3_aa: CASTGLTDTQYF
cdr3_nt: TGTGCCAGCACCGGACTCACAGATACGCAGTATTTT

j_call: TRBJ1-1
clone_size: NA
d_call: TRBD1
v_call: TRBV9
cdr3_aa: CASSLVQGASEAFF
cdr3_nt: TGTGCCAGCAGCCTCGTCCAGGGGGCCTCTGAAGCTTTCTTT

j_call: TRBJ2-1
clone_size: NA
d_call: TRBD2
v_call: TRBV5-4
cdr3_aa: CASSPGLAGVYEQFF
cdr3_nt: TGTGCCAGCAGCCCGGGACTAGCGGGGGTTTATGAGCAGTTCTTC

j_call: TRBJ1-1
clone_size: NA
d_call: TRBD1
v_call: TRBV28
cdr3_aa: CASSPMTGQNTEAFF
cdr3_nt: TGTGCCAGCAGTCCAATGACAGGGCAGAACACTGAAGCTTTCTTT

j_call: TRBJ1-1
clone_size: NA
d_call: NA
v_call: TRBV6-4
cdr3_aa: CASSGSPGLSSEAFF
cdr3_nt: TGTGCCAGCAGTGGATCCCCGGGACTGTCATCTGAAGCTTTCTTT

j_call: TRBJ2-4
clone_size: NA
d_call: TRBD1
v_call: TRBV7-8
cdr3_aa: CASSLADRGKNIQYF
cdr3_nt: TGTGCCAGCAGCTTAGCGGACAGGGGGAAAAACATTCAGTACTTC

j_call: TRBJ2-5
clone_size: NA
d_call: NA
v_call: TRBV15
cdr3_aa: CATSGRDFGETQYF
cdr3_nt: TGTGCCACCAGCGGAAGGGACTTCGGGGAGACCCAGTACTTC

j_call: TRBJ1-1
clone_size: NA
d_call: NA
v_call: TRBV15
cdr3_aa: CATSRDERRRGTEAFF
cdr3_nt: TGTGCCACCAGCAGAGATGAAAGGAGGAGAGGTACTGAAGCTTTCTTT

j_call: TRBJ1-6
clone_size: once
d_call: TRBD1
v_call: TRBV27
cdr3_aa: CASSSDRGFNSPLHF
cdr3_nt: TGTGCCAGCAGTTCGGACAGGGGTTTTAATTCACCCCTCCACTTT

j_call: TRBJ2-7
clone_size: NA
d_call: TRBD1
v_call: TRBV19
cdr3_aa: CASSRTPGQGADEQYF
cdr3_nt: TGTGCCAGTAGTAGGACACCGGGACAGGGGGCGGACGAGCAGTACTTC

j_call: TRBJ1-5
clone_size: NA
d_call: TRBD1
v_call: TRBV27
cdr3_aa: CASSPRADRVSNQPQHF
cdr3_nt: TGTGCCAGCAGTCCCAGAGCAGACAGGGTAAGCAATCAGCCCCAGCATTTT

j_call: TRBJ2-3
clone_size: once
d_call: TRBD1
v_call: TRBV10-3
cdr3_aa: CATSSGTGFVDTQYF
cdr3_nt: TGTGCCACAAGTTCGGGGACAGGTTTCGTGGATACGCAGTATTTT

j_call: TRBJ1-4
clone_size: NA
d_call: NA
v_call: TRBV4-1
cdr3_aa: CASNHGYGDEKLFF
cdr3_nt: TGCGCCAGCAACCATGGGTACGGGGATGAAAAACTGTTTTTT

j_call: TRBJ1-4
clone_size: NA
d_call: NA
v_call: TRBV5-1
cdr3_aa: CASSLPRGNDEKLFF
cdr3_nt: TGCGCCAGCAGCTTGCCCAGGGGTAACGATGAAAAACTGTTTTTT

j_call: TRBJ2-5
clone_size: NA
d_call: NA
v_call: TRBV5-5
cdr3_aa: CASSVWAGQETQYF
cdr3_nt: TGTGCCAGCAGCGTGTGGGCAGGTCAAGAGACCCAGTACTTC

j_call: TRBJ2-7
clone_size: NA
d_call: TRBD1
v_call: TRBV4-2
cdr3_aa: CASSQGGQGRLHF
cdr3_nt: TGTGCCAGCAGCCAAGGAGGACAGGGCAGGCTTCACTTC

j_call: TRBJ1-6
clone_size: NA
d_call: NA
v_call: TRBV12-5
cdr3_aa: CASGLEYVADSPLHF
cdr3_nt: TGTGCTAGTGGTTTGGAGTACGTAGCAGATTCACCCCTCCACTTT

j_call: TRBJ2-7
clone_size: NA
d_call: NA
v_call: TRBV9
cdr3_aa: CASSVGPGGYYEQYF
cdr3_nt: TGTGCCAGCAGCGTAGGCCCAGGGGGGTACTACGAGCAGTACTTC

j_call: TRBJ1-6
clone_size: few
d_call: TRBD1
v_call: TRBV30
cdr3_aa: CAWSRDRGHSPLHF
cdr3_nt: TGTGCCTGGAGCCGGGACAGGGGGCACTCACCCCTCCACTTT

j_call: TRBJ1-4
clone_size: NA
d_call: TRBD1
v_call: TRBV5-4
cdr3_aa: CASSGGQGAGEKLFF
cdr3_nt: TGTGCCAGCAGCGGCGGACAGGGGGCGGGGGAAAAACTGTTTTTT

j_call: TRBJ2-5
clone_size: NA
d_call: TRBD1
v_call: TRBV28
cdr3_aa: CASSWGTVKETQYF
cdr3_nt: TGTGCCAGCAGTTGGGGGACAGTTAAAGAGACCCAGTACTTC

j_call: TRBJ1-4
clone_size: NA
d_call: NA
v_call: TRBV30
cdr3_aa: CAWSTNEKLFF
cdr3_nt: TGTGCCTGGTCAACTAATGAAAAACTGTTTTTT

j_call: TRBJ1-1
clone_size: NA
d_call: TRBD1
v_call: TRBV7-9
cdr3_aa: CASSLFDRGEAFF
cdr3_nt: TGTGCCAGCAGCTTATTTGACAGGGGCGAAGCTTTCTTT

j_call: TRBJ2-7
clone_size: NA
d_call: NA
v_call: TRBV19
cdr3_aa: CASSMGQGSYYEQYF
cdr3_nt: TGTGCCAGTAGTATGGGGCAGGGGTCGTACTACGAGCAGTACTTC

j_call: TRBJ2-5
clone_size: NA
d_call: TRBD2
v_call: TRBV6-1
cdr3_aa: CASSDPGGAVETQYF
cdr3_nt: TGTGCCAGCAGCGATCCCGGGGGGGCCGTAGAGACCCAGTACTTC

j_call: TRBJ2-4
clone_size: NA
d_call: TRBD2
v_call: TRBV14
cdr3_aa: CASSQDGGGIQYF
cdr3_nt: TGTGCCAGCAGCCAAGATGGGGGGGGCATTCAGTACTTC

j_call: TRBJ1-2
clone_size: NA
d_call: NA
v_call: TRBV7-8
cdr3_aa: CASSLVPGYGYTF
cdr3_nt: TGTGCCAGCAGCTTAGTCCCAGGGTATGGCTACACCTTC

j_call: TRBJ2-7
clone_size: few
d_call: NA
v_call: TRBV5-6
cdr3_aa: CASSRDFRGYEQYF
cdr3_nt: TGTGCCAGCAGCCGGGACTTCCGAGGGTACGAGCAGTACTTC

j_call: TRBJ2-5
clone_size: NA
d_call: NA
v_call: TRBV5-1
cdr3_aa: CASSITPTIQETQYF
cdr3_nt: TGCGCCAGCAGCATAACACCGACTATACAAGAGACCCAGTACTTC

j_call: TRBJ2-7
clone_size: NA
d_call: TRBD1
v_call: TRBV6-6
cdr3_aa: CASSYATGTGVYEQYF
cdr3_nt: TGTGCCAGCAGTTACGCCACCGGGACAGGGGTCTACGAGCAGTACTTC

j_call: TRBJ1-4
clone_size: NA
d_call: TRBD1
v_call: TRBV28
cdr3_aa: CASSLSGQGGEKLFF
cdr3_nt: TGTGCCAGCAGTTTATCGGGACAGGGGGGTGAAAAACTGTTTTTT

j_call: TRBJ2-4
clone_size: NA
d_call: NA
v_call: TRBV30
cdr3_aa: CAWSDRRLGVAKNIQYF
cdr3_nt: TGTGCCTGGAGTGATCGGCGTTTGGGGGTCGCCAAAAACATTCAGTACTTC

j_call: TRBJ2-5
clone_size: NA
d_call: NA
v_call: TRBV10-3
cdr3_aa: CAIRGGNKETQYF
cdr3_nt: TGTGCCATACGGGGCGGGAATAAAGAGACCCAGTACTTC

j_call: TRBJ2-5
clone_size: NA
d_call: TRBD2
v_call: TRBV13
cdr3_aa: CASSLGPGLAGDPRTQYF
cdr3_nt: TGTGCCAGCAGCTTGGGACCGGGACTAGCGGGGGACCCCAGGACCCAGTACTTC

j_call: TRBJ2-1
clone_size: NA
d_call: TRBD1
v_call: TRBV7-3
cdr3_aa: CASSSRQGARNEQFF
cdr3_nt: TGTGCCAGCAGCTCCCGACAGGGGGCTCGCAATGAGCAGTTCTTC

j_call: TRBJ1-5
clone_size: NA
d_call: TRBD1
v_call: TRBV6-5
cdr3_aa: CASSKTGGYQPQHF
cdr3_nt: TGTGCCAGCAGTAAGACAGGGGGGTATCAGCCCCAGCATTTT

j_call: TRBJ1-2
clone_size: NA
d_call: TRBD1
v_call: TRBV30
cdr3_aa: CAWRRIPTGHGYTF
cdr3_nt: TGTGCCTGGAGACGGATACCGACAGGGCACGGCTACACCTTC

j_call: TRBJ2-1
clone_size: NA
d_call: NA
v_call: TRBV21-1
cdr3_aa: CASSNVVGTGALSSYNEQFF
cdr3_nt: NA

j_call: TRBJ2-2
clone_size: NA
d_call: TRBD1
v_call: TRBV5-4
cdr3_aa: CASSLAGTGFNGELFF
cdr3_nt: TGTGCCAGCAGCTTGGCCGGGACAGGCTTTAACGGGGAGCTGTTTTTT

j_call: TRBJ2-7
clone_size: NA
d_call: TRBD2
v_call: TRBV18
cdr3_aa: CASSPGLADHEQYF
cdr3_nt: TGTGCCAGCTCACCGGGACTAGCGGACCACGAGCAGTACTTC

j_call: TRBJ2-1
clone_size: NA
d_call: TRBD2
v_call: TRBV7-9
cdr3_aa: CASSLAGGGGYNEQFF
cdr3_nt: TGTGCCAGCAGCTTAGCCGGGGGGGGCGGCTACAATGAGCAGTTCTTC

j_call: TRBJ1-1
clone_size: NA
d_call: NA
v_call: TRBV5-6
cdr3_aa: CASSLLQGVAEAFF
cdr3_nt: TGTGCCAGCAGCCTCCTCCAGGGTGTCGCTGAAGCTTTCTTT

j_call: TRBJ1-1
clone_size: NA
d_call: NA
v_call: TRBV6-6
cdr3_aa: CASSYSRVYTEAFF
cdr3_nt: TGTGCCAGCAGTTACTCGAGGGTGTACACTGAAGCTTTCTTT

j_call: TRBJ2-7
clone_size: NA
d_call: TRBD1
v_call: TRBV5-3
cdr3_aa: CARSLGQGTYEQYF
cdr3_nt: TGTGCCAGAAGCTTGGGACAGGGCACCTACGAGCAGTACTTC